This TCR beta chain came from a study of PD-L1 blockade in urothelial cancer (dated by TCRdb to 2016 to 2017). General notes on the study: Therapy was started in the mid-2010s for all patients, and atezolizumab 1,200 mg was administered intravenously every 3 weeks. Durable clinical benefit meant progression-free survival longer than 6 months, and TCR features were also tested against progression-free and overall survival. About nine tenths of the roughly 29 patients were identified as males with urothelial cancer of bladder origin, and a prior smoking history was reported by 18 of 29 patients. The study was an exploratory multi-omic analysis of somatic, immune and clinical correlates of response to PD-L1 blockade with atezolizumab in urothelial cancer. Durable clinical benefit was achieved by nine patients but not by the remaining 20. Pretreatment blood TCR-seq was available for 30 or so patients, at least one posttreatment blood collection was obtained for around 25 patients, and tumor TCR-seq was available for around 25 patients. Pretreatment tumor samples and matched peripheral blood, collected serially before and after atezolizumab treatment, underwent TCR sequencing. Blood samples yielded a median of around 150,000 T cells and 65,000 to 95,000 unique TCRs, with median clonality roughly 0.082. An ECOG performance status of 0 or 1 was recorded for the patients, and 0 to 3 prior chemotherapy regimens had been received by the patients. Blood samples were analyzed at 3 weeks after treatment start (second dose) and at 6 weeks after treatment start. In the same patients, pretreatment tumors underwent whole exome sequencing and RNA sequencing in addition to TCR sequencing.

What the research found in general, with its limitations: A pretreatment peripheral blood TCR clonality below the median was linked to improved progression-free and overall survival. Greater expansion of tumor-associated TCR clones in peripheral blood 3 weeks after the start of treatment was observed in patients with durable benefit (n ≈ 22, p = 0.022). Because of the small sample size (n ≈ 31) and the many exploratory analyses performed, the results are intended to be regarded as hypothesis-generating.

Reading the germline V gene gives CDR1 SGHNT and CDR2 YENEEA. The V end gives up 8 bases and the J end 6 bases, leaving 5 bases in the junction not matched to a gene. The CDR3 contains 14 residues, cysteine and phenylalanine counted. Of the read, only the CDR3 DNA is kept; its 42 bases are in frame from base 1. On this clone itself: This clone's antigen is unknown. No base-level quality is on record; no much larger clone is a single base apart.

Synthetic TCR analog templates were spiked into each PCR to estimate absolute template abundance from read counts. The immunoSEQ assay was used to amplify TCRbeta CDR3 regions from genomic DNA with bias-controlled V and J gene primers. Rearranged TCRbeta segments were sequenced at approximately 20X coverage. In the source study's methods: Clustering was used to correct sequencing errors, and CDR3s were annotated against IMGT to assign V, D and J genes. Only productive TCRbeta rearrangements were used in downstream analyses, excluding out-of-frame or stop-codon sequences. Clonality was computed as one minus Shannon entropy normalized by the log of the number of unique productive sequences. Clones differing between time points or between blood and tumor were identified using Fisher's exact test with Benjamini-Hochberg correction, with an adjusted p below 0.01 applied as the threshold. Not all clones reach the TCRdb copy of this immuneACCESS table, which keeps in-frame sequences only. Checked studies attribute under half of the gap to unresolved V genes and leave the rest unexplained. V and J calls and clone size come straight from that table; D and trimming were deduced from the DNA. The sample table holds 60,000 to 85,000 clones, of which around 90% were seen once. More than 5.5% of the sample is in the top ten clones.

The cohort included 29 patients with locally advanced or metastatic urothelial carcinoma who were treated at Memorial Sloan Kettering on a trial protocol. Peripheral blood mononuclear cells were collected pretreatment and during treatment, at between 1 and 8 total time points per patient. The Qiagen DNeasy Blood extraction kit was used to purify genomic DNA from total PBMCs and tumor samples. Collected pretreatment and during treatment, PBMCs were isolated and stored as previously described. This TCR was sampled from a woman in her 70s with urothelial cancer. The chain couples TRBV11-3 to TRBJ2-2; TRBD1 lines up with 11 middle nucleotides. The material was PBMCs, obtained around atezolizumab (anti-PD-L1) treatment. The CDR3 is CASSDRGRPGELFF. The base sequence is TGTGCCAGCTCGGACAGGGGGCGCCCCGGGGAGCTGTTTTTT.